This T cell receptor (beta chain) was sequenced during a study of cytomegalovirus exposure and HLA in healthy donors (dated 2017 in TCRdb). For the study in its entirety: A later analysis indicated that the 90 to 150 validation repertoires were generated on the platform also employed for the 666 repertoires of the first cohort. The study was designed to test whether signatures of past pathogen exposure could be identified by cataloging public T cell receptors. In addition to the first cohort of around 670 subjects, a separate validation cohort of 120 different subjects was used. High-throughput TCR immunosequencing, statistical association of individual TCRs with disease status, and machine learning were combined to predict cytomegalovirus infection status.

General findings and caveats noted by the study authors: The study gave a list of 150 to 200 TCR beta chains associated with cytomegalovirus. While some public TCRs were present in many individuals, most TCR sequences turned up only very rarely across donors. A few of the identified cytomegalovirus-associated TCR beta chains were confirmed in vitro to be specific for cytomegalovirus antigens. In a later analysis, TCRs clustered in the first cohort were found to also tend to co-occur in the approximately 110 validation repertoires, with 94% of cluster scores above 0. Cytomegalovirus status was reported to be diagnosed by the classifier with high specificity and sensitivity in both the original and validation cohorts. The authors suggested that the approach could potentially be generalized to other disease states and immunological phenotypes. All 130 or so repertoires were used to score co-occurrence in the validation cohort in a later analysis, because that analysis had no HLA typing for the cohort.

As regards this clone: Its antigen is still unknown. No base qualities exist here, and no much larger clone lies one base off it.

According to the germline V gene, CDR1 reads SGHRS and CDR2 reads YFSETQ. V ends up 0 bases short and J 7 bases short, with an unmatched junction base count of 11. The CDR3 goes from the cysteine to the phenylalanine over 16 residues. Just CDR3 DNA is preserved here, 48 bases in frame from base 1. The library was obtained by the immunoSEQ multiplex PCR assay. The source study handled its data this way. To diagnose cytomegalovirus status from the catalog of TCR beta chain sequences, a statistical classification framework was built. TCRdb carries this immuneACCESS record with in-frame sequences only. Its versions omit some clonotypes, under half of them owing to an unresolved V gene in the studies checked, with the rest unexplained. That table supplies the V and J calls and clone size; D and trimming were determined from the DNA. Across this sample there are 140,000 to 150,000 clones, with around 90% seen only once. About 4.9% of the sample is in the top ten clones.

Donors formed part of the validation cohort, which comprised 120 subjects and was distinct from the first cohort of some 700 subjects. The rearranged chain carries TRBV5-1 and TRBJ2-7, and 9 junction bases match TRBD1. Input material: PBMCs. The TCR comes from a man in his late teens or twenties in good health and CMV-seropositive. The CDR3 region: CASSLAARTGAWEQYF. Here is the DNA: TGCGCCAGCAGCTTGGCCGCGAGGACAGGGGCCTGGGAGCAGTACTTC.